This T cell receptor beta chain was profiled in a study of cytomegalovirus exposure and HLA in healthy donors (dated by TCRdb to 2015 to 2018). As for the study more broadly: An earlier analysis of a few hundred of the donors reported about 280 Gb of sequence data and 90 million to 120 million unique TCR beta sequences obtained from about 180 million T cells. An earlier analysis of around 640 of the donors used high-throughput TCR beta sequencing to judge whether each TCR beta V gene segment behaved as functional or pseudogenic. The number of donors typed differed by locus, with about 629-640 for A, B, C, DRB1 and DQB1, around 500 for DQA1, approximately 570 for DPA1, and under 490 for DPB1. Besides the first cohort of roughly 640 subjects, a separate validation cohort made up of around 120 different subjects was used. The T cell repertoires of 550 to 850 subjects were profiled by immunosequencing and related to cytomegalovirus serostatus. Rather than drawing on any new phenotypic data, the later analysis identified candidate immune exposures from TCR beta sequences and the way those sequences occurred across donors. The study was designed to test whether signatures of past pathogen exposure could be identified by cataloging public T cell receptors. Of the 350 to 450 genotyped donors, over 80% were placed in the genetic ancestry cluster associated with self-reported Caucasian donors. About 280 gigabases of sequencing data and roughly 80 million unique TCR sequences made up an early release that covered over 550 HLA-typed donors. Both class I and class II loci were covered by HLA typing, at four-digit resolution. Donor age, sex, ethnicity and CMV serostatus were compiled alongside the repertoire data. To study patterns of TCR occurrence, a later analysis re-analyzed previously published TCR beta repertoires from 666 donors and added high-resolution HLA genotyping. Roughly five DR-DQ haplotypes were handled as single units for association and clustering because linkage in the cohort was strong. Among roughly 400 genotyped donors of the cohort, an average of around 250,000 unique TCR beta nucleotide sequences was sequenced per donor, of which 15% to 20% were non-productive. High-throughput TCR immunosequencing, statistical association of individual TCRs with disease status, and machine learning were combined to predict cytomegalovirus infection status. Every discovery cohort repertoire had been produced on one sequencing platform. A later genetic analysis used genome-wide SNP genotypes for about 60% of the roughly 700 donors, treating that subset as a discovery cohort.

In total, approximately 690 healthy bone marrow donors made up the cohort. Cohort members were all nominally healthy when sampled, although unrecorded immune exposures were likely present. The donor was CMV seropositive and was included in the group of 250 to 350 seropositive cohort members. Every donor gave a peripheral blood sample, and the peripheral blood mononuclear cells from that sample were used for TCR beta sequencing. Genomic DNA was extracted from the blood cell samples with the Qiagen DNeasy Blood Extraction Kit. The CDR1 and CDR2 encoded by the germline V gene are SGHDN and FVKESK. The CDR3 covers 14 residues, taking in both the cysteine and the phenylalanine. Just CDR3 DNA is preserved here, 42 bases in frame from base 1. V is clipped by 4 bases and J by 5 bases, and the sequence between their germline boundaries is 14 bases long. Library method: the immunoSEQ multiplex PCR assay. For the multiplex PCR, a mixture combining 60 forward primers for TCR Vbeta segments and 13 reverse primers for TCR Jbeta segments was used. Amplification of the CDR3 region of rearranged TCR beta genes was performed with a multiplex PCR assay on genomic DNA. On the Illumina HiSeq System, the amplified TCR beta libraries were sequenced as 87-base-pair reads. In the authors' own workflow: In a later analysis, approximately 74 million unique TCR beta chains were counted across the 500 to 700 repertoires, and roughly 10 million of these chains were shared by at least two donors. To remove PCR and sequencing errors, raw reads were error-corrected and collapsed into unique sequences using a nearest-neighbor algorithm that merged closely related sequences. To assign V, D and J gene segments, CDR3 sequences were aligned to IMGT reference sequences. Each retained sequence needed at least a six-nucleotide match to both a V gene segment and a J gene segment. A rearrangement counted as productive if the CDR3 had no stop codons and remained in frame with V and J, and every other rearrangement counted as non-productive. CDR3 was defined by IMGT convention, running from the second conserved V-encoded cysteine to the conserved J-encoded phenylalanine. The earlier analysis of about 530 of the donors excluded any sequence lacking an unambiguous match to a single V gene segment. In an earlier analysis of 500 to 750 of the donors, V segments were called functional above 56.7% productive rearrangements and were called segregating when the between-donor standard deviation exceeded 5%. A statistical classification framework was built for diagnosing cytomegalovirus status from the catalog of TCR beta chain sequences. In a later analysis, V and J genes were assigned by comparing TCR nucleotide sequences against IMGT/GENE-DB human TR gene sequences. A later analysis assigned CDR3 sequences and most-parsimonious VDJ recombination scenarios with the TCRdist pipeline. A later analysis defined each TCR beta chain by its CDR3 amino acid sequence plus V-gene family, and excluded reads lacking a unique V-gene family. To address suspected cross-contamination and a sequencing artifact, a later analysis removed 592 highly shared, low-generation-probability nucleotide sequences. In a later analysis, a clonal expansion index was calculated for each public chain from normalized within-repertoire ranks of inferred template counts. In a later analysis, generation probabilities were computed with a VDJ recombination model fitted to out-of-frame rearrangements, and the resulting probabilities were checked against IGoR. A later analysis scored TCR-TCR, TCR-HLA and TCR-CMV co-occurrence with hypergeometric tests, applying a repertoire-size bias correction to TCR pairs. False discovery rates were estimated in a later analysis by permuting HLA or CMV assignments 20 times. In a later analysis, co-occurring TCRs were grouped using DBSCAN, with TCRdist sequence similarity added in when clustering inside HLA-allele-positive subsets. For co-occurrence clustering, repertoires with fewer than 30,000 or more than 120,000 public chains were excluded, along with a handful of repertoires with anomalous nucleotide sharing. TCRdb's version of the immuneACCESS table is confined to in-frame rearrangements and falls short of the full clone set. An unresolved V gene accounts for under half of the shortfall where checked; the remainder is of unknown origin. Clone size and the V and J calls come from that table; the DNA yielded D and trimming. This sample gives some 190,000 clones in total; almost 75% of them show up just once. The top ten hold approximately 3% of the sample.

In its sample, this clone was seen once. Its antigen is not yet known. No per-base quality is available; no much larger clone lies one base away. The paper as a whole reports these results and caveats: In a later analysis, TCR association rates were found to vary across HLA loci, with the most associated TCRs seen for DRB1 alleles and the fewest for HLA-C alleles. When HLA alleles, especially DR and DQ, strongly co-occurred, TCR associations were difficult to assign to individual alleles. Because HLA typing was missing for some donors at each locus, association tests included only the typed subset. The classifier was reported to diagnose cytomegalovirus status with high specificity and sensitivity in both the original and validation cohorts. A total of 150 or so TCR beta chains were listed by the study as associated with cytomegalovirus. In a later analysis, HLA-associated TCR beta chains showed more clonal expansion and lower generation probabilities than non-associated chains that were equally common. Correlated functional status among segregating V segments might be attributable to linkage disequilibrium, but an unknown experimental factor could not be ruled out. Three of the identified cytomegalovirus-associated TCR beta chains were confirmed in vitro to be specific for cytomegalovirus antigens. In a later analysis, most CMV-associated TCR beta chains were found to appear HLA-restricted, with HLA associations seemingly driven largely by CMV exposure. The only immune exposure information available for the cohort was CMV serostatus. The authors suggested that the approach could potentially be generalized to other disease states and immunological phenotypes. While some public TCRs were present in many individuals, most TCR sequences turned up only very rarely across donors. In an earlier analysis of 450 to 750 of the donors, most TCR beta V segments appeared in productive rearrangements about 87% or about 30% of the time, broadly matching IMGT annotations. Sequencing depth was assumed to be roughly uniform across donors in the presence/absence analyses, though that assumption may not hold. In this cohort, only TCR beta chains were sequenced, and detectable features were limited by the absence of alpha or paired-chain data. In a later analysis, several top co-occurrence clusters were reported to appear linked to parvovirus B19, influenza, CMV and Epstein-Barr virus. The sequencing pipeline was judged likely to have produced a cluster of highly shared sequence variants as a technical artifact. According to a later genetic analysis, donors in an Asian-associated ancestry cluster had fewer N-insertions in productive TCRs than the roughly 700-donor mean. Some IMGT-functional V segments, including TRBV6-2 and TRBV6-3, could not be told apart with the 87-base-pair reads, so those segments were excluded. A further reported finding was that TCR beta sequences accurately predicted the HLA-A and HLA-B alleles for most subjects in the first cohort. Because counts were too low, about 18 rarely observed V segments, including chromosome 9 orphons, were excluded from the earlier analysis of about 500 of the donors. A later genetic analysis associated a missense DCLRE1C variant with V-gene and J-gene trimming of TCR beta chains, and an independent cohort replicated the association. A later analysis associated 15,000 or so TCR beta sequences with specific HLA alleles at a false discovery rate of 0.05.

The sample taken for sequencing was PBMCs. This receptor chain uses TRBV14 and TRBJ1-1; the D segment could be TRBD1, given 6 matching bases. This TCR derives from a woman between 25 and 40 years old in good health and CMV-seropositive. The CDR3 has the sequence CASSPQDSRTEAFF. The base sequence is TGTGCCAGCAGCCCCCAGGACAGCCGAACTGAAGCTTTCTTT. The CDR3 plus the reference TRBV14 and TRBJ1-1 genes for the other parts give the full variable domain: EAGVTQFPSHSVIEKGQTVTLRCDPISGHDNLYWYRRVMGKEIKFLLHFVKESKQDESGMPNNRFLAERTGGTYSTLKVQPAELEDSGVYFCASSPQDSRTEAFFGQGTRLTVV.